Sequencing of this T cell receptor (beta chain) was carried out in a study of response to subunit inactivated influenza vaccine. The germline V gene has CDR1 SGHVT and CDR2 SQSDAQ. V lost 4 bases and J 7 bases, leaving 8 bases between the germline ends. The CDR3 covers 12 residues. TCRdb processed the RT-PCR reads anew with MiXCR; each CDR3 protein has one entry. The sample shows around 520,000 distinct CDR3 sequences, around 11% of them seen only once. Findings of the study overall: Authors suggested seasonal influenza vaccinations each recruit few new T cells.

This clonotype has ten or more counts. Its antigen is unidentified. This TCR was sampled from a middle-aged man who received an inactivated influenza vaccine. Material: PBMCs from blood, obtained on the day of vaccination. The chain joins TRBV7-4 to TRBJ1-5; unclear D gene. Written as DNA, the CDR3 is TGTGCCAGCAGCTGCACCGGGCAGCCCCAGCATTTT. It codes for CASSCTGQPQHF. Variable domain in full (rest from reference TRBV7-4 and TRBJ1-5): GAGVSQSPRYKVAKRGRDVALRCDSISGHVTLYWYRQTLGQGSEVLTYSQSDAQRDKSGRPSGRFSAERPERSVSTLKIQRTEQGDSAVYLCASSCTGQPQHFGDGTRLSIL.